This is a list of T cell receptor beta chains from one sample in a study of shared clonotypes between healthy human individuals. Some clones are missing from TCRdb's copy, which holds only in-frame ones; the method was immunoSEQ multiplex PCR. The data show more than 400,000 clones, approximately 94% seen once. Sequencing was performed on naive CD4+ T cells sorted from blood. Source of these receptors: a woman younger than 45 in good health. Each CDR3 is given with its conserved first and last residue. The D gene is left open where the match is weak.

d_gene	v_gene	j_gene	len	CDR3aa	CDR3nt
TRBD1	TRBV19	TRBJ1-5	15	CASSIGTGLNQPQHF	TGTGCCAGTAGTATCGGGACAGGACTCAATCAGCCCCAGCATTTT
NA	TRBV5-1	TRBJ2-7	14	CASSLWDFSYEQYF	TGCGCCAGCAGCTTATGGGACTTCTCCTACGAGCAGTACTTC
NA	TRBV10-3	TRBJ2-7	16	CAISESFMPRQYEQYF	TGTGCCATCAGTGAGTCGTTTATGCCTCGCCAATACGAGCAGTACTTC
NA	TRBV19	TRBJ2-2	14	CASSIDQTTGELFF	TGTGCCAGTAGTATAGACCAAACTACCGGGGAGCTGTTTTTT
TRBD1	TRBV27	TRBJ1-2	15	CASSNTGGAAKGYTF	TGTGCCAGCAGTAATACAGGGGGCGCAGCTAAGGGCTACACCTTC
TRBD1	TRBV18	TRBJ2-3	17	CASSRFDRGISTDTQYF	TGTGCCAGCTCACGGTTCGACAGGGGTATTTCCACAGATACGCAGTATTTT
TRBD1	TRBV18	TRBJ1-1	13	CASSLIGQAEAFF	TGTGCCAGCTCACTGATCGGACAGGCTGAAGCTTTCTTT
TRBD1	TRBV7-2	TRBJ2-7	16	CASSLFSGGQGVEQYF	TGTGCCAGCAGCTTATTTTCCGGCGGACAGGGGGTTGAGCAGTACTTC
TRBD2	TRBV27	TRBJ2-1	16	CASSNSGKISYNEQFF	TGTGCCAGCAGTAATAGCGGGAAGATCTCCTACAATGAGCAGTTCTTC
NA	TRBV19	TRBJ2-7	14	CASRQTSYSYEQYF	TGTGCCAGTAGACAGACCTCTTACTCCTACGAGCAGTACTTC
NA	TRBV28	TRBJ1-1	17	CASSFGTFWGRDTEAFF	TGTGCCAGCAGTTTTGGAACGTTTTGGGGCCGGGACACTGAAGCTTTCTTT
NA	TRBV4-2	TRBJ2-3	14	CASSQDKPEGPQYF	TGTGCCAGCAGCCAAGATAAACCCGAGGGCCCTCAGTATTTT
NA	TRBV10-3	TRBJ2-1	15	CAISETVTSYNEQFF	TGTGCCATCAGTGAGACCGTGACATCATACAATGAGCAGTTCTTC
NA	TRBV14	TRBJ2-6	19	CASSQFNLRRGSGANVLTF	TGTGCCAGCAGCCAATTTAACCTGAGGAGGGGCTCGGGGGCCAACGTCCTGACTTTC
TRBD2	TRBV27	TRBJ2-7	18	CASSKTPPGLADLYEQYF	TGTGCCAGCAGTAAAACCCCACCGGGACTAGCGGACCTCTACGAGCAGTACTTC
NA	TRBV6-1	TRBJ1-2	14	CASSEFIAGYGYTF	TGTGCCAGCAGTGAATTTATCGCAGGGTACGGCTACACCTTC
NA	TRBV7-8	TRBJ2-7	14	CASSPLRTAYEQYF	TGTGCCAGCAGCCCCTTGCGGACAGCCTACGAGCAGTACTTC
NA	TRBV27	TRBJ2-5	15	CASSPRLGWEETQYF	TGTGCCAGCAGTCCCCGACTAGGGTGGGAAGAGACCCAGTACTTC
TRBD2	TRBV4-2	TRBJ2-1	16	CASSQDGSAGYNEQFF	TGTGCCAGCAGCCAAGATGGTTCAGCGGGGTACAATGAGCAGTTCTTC
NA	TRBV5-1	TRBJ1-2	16	CASSGGDTSTVRGYTF	TGCGCCAGCAGCGGCGGGGACACGAGTACAGTAAGAGGCTACACCTTC